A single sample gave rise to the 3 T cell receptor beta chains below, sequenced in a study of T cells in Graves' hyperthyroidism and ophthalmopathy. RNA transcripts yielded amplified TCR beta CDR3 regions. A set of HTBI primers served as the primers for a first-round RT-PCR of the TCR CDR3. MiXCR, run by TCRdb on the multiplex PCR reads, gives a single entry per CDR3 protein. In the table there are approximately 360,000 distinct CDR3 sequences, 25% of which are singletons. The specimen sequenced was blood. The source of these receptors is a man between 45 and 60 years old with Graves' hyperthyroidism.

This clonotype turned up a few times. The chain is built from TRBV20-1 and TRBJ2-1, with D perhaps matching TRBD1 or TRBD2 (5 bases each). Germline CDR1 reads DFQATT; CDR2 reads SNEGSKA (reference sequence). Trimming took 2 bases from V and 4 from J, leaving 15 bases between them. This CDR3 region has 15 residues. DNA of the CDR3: TGCAGTGCTAGATCGCCAACGAGGGGTTACAATGAGCAGTTCTTC. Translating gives CSARSPTRGYNEQFF.

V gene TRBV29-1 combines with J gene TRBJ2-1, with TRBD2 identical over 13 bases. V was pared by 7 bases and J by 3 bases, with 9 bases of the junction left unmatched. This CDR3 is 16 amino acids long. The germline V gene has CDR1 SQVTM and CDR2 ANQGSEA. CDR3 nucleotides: TGCAGCGGGGGGGGACTAGCGGGAACCCGCTACAATGAGCAGTTCTTC. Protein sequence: CSGGGLAGTRYNEQFF.

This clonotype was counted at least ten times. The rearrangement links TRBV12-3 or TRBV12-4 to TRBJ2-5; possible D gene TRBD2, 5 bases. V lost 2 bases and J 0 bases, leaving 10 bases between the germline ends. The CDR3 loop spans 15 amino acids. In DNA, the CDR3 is TGTGCCAGCAGTTTACCGGGATCCAACCAAGAGACCCAGTACTTC. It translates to CASSLPGSNQETQYF.